This T cell receptor (beta chain) was profiled in a study of T cell responses to AZD1222 COVID-19 vaccine. Overall study findings and caveats: In all cases, repertoires were sampled only after the peak T cell response. Spike-specific TCR repertoires showed rising breadth and depth after two AZD1222 doses. White British people made up most donors, females outnumbered males, and clonal diversity was possibly underestimated.

The table came from immunoSEQ multiplex PCR; TCRdb's copy has only in-frame clones and leaves some out. The table shows 150,000 or so clones, with roughly nine tenths occurring only once. About this clone itself: What it recognizes is unknown.

Germline V gene lookup returns CDR1 LGHDT and CDR2 YNNKEL (reference sequence). The CDR3 has 14 amino acids. V lost 0 bases and J lost 9, with 14 bases in between. Pooling covered second doses at about 4 or about 12 weeks. The chain combines TRBV3-1 (or the pseudogene TRBV3-2) with TRBJ1-1; D possibly corresponds to TRBD1 (5 bases). The sample was peripheral blood, taken 28 days after the second AZD1222 dose. The clonotype originates from an adult who received the AZD1222 COVID-19 vaccine. The CDR3 sequence is CASSQDLAGTQAFF. CDR3 sequence (DNA): TGTGCCAGCAGCCAAGATCTGGCGGGGACGCAAGCTTTCTTT.